What follows is one TCR beta chain and its context. Germline CDR1 and CDR2: ENHRY and SYGVKD. This CDR3 has 14 amino acids. The V gene end was trimmed by 8 bases and the J gene end by 5 bases; junction bases not matched to a gene: 7. This sample is drawn from a study of blood T cell repertoires in COVID-19. Across the study: Researchers got acute and convalescent COVID-19 samples from the United States, Italy and Spain. PBMCs, B-cell-depleted T cells, or T cells provided the cDNA or gDNA that made up the material.

The authors' processing: Amplification of reference gene primers provided the estimated nucleated cell counts. The protocol was immunoSEQ multiplex PCR, while the TCRdb copy is restricted to in-frame clones and leaves out a portion. That table furnishes V, J and clone size, whereas the DNA furnished D and trimming. The sample has hundreds of thousands of clones; around 83% are singletons. The TCR originated in a woman aged 50 to 65 with acute or convalescent COVID-19. Sequences were obtained from peripheral blood. V gene TRBV10-3 combines with J gene TRBJ2-1; 9 nucleotides match TRBD2. The CDR3 bases are TGTGCCATCCGCCCGACTAGCGGAGACAATGAGCAGTTCTTC. Its protein is CAIRPTSGDNEQFF.